This T cell receptor (beta chain) was documented in a study of chemoradiotherapy in HPV16-positive cancers. Study-wide background: Candidate HPV-specific clones and shared TCR motifs came from a couple of HPV16-positive patients. Findings and caveats of the study: Candidate HPV-specific clones and E7-related TCR motifs grew in tumor during treatment. HPV-specific T cells were functionally defined from only a couple of HPV16-positive patients. For HPV16-positive patients, expanding HPV-responsive T cells associated with longer recurrence-free survival.

The repertoire was sequenced with immunoSEQ multiplex PCR; TCRdb's copy has only in-frame clones and lacks some. The repertoire holds around 9,500 clones, around two thirds seen once, with roughly 9% in the top ten. A note on this clone: Its antigen is undetermined.

Germline CDR1 SEHNR, CDR2 FQNEAQ (reference sequence). Trimming took 7 bases from V and 8 from J; bases not matched to a gene: 15. CDR3 length: 16 amino acids. The chain couples TRBV7-9 to TRBJ2-1; 9 bases fit TRBD1. This specimen was taken from a patient who underwent chemoradiotherapy. The receptor was isolated from a human donor with HPV-associated anogenital cancer. The DNA for the CDR3 is TGTGCCAGCACCGACCAAAGGACAGGGGAATTCTATGAGCAGTTCTTC. Translation: CASTDQRTGEFYEQFF.